A selection of T cell receptor beta chains follows, all from one sample in a study of blood T cell repertoires in COVID-19. The data were produced by immunoSEQ multiplex PCR, yet TCRdb's version contains in-frame clones alone and is incomplete. The sample consists of under 350,000 clones, 80% to 90% of them appearing once. Sequences were obtained from PBMCs or T cells enriched from blood (not recorded which). These receptors came from a man between 25 and 39 years old who had recovered from COVID-19. Both conserved end residues are part of each CDR3. D genes are given only for firm matches. Clone size is stated in some rows and not others, as once, few, many or a class when expanded.

J gene: TRBJ1-2
D gene: TRBD1
clone size: .
V gene: TRBV18
CDR3 DNA: TGTGCCAGCTCACCTCCCCAGGGGGCGAACTATGGCTACACCTTC
CDR3 protein: CASSPPQGANYGYTF

J gene: TRBJ2-2
D gene: TRBD1
clone size: .
V gene: TRBV6-4
CDR3 DNA: TGTGCCAGCAGTCAATACGGACAGGGCGCGACCGGGGAGCTGTTTTTT
CDR3 protein: CASSQYGQGATGELFF

J gene: TRBJ2-4
D gene: TRBD2
clone size: .
V gene: TRBV4-1
CDR3 DNA: TGCGCCAGCAGCCGCGGACTAGTAGACATTCAGTACTTC
CDR3 protein: CASSRGLVDIQYF

J gene: TRBJ1-3
D gene: .
clone size: few
V gene: TRBV28
CDR3 DNA: TGTGCCAGCAGTACTAACCCCGGGTCGGGCTCTGGAAACACCATATATTTT
CDR3 protein: CASSTNPGSGSGNTIYF

J gene: TRBJ2-5
D gene: .
clone size: .
V gene: TRBV5-1
CDR3 DNA: TGCGCCAGCAGCTTGGGACCCGGGGAAGAGACCCAGTACTTC
CDR3 protein: CASSLGPGEETQYF

J gene: TRBJ1-5
D gene: .
clone size: .
V gene: TRBV18
CDR3 DNA: TGTGCCAGCTCACCACCGGGCAGGGAGGCTCAGCCCCAGCATTTT
CDR3 protein: CASSPPGREAQPQHF

J gene: TRBJ1-5
D gene: .
clone size: .
V gene: TRBV28
CDR3 DNA: TGTGCCAGCAGTTTCTTCCAGGGCGGGGATCAGCCCCAGCATTTT
CDR3 protein: CASSFFQGGDQPQHF

J gene: TRBJ2-5
D gene: .
clone size: .
V gene: TRBV4-1
CDR3 DNA: TGCGCCAGCAGCCAAGATCGAGGAGAGACCCAGTACTTC
CDR3 protein: CASSQDRGETQYF

J gene: TRBJ1-1
D gene: .
clone size: .
V gene: TRBV6-5
CDR3 DNA: TGTGCCAGCAGCGACACAGAGAACACTGAAGCTTTCTTT
CDR3 protein: CASSDTENTEAFF

J gene: TRBJ1-5
D gene: TRBD1
clone size: .
V gene: TRBV11-2
CDR3 DNA: TGTGCCAGCAGCCTTCACTACTCCGGGACAGGATTATATCAGCCCCAGCATTTT
CDR3 protein: CASSLHYSGTGLYQPQHF

J gene: TRBJ2-3
D gene: .
clone size: .
V gene: TRBV7-2
CDR3 DNA: TGTGCCAGCAGCTCCACCGGCCGGAGGTCCACAGATACGCAGTATTTT
CDR3 protein: CASSSTGRRSTDTQYF

J gene: TRBJ2-1
D gene: .
clone size: .
V gene: TRBV9
CDR3 DNA: TGTGCCAGCAGCGTAGCGTCGGACAATGAGCAGTTCTTC
CDR3 protein: CASSVASDNEQFF

J gene: TRBJ2-3
D gene: .
clone size: .
V gene: TRBV15
CDR3 DNA: TGTGCCACCAGCACCGGACAAACTAGCACAGATACGCAGTATTTT
CDR3 protein: CATSTGQTSTDTQYF

J gene: TRBJ1-1
D gene: .
clone size: .
V gene: TRBV28
CDR3 DNA: TGTGCCAGCAGCCTGACAACTGAAGCTTTCTTT
CDR3 protein: CASSLTTEAFF

J gene: TRBJ2-3
D gene: TRBD1
clone size: .
V gene: TRBV5-1
CDR3 DNA: TGCGCCAGCAGCCCCACGACAGGGTTCACCCCGACGGATACGCAGTATTTT
CDR3 protein: CASSPTTGFTPTDTQYF

J gene: TRBJ2-7
D gene: .
clone size: .
V gene: TRBV6-6
CDR3 DNA: TGTGCCAGCAGCGATGCGGGGACCTACGAGCAGTACTTC
CDR3 protein: CASSDAGTYEQYF

J gene: TRBJ1-1
D gene: TRBD1
clone size: few
V gene: TRBV3-1/TRBV3-2
CDR3 DNA: TGTGCCAGCAGCTTCCTGGACAGGCCGAACACTGAAGCTTTCTTT
CDR3 protein: CASSFLDRPNTEAFF

J gene: TRBJ2-1
D gene: TRBD1
clone size: .
V gene: TRBV19
CDR3 DNA: TGTGCCAGTACGTATAGTCCCGGACAGGGGGCAGGAGAGCAGTTCTTC
CDR3 protein: CASTYSPGQGAGEQFF

J gene: TRBJ1-4
D gene: .
clone size: .
V gene: TRBV3-1/TRBV3-2
CDR3 DNA: TGTGCCAGCAGCCAACGCGTATTAAACTCAGGGGCGCGTGAAAAACTGTTTTTT
CDR3 protein: CASSQRVLNSGAREKLFF

J gene: TRBJ2-7
D gene: .
clone size: .
V gene: TRBV10-1
CDR3 DNA: TGCGCCAGCAGTCGCCTGGCGGGTGCCTCCTACGAGCAGTACTTC
CDR3 protein: CASSRLAGASYEQYF

J gene: TRBJ1-2
D gene: .
clone size: .
V gene: TRBV5-4
CDR3 DNA: TGTGCCAGCAGCTTGGGGGGAGGGGCAGCTGCTACCTTC
CDR3 protein: CASSLGGGAAATF

J gene: TRBJ2-1
D gene: .
clone size: .
V gene: TRBV2
CDR3 DNA: TGTGCCAGCAACGGTCCAGGGCCTAGCTCCTACAATGAGCAGTTCTTC
CDR3 protein: CASNGPGPSSYNEQFF

J gene: TRBJ2-1
D gene: .
clone size: .
V gene: TRBV5-1
CDR3 DNA: TGCGCCAGCAGCTTGGATATAGGGAGCTGGACCTACAATGAGCAGTTCTTC
CDR3 protein: CASSLDIGSWTYNEQFF

J gene: TRBJ1-1
D gene: .
clone size: .
V gene: TRBV11-3
CDR3 DNA: TGTGCCAGCAGCTTAGATCGGCTCGTCGGGGCTTTCTTT
CDR3 protein: CASSLDRLVGAFF

J gene: TRBJ2-5
D gene: TRBD1
clone size: once
V gene: TRBV5-6
CDR3 DNA: TGTGCCAGCAGCTCTCCGGGACAGGGTTCCCGAACCCAGTACTTC
CDR3 protein: CASSSPGQGSRTQYF

J gene: TRBJ2-7
D gene: TRBD2
clone size: .
V gene: TRBV7-9
CDR3 DNA: TGTGCCAGCAGCTTATTCGGGGGGGACGAGCAGTACTTC
CDR3 protein: CASSLFGGDEQYF

J gene: TRBJ2-7
D gene: .
clone size: .
V gene: TRBV18
CDR3 DNA: TGTGCCAGCTCACCACCTAAAGCAGGAAACTCCTACGAGCAGTACTTC
CDR3 protein: CASSPPKAGNSYEQYF

J gene: TRBJ1-1
D gene: TRBD1
clone size: many
V gene: TRBV29-1
CDR3 DNA: TGCAGCGTCGCCGCCGGGACAGGGCGCACTGAAGCTTTCTTT
CDR3 protein: CSVAAGTGRTEAFF

J gene: TRBJ2-4
D gene: .
clone size: few
V gene: TRBV19
CDR3 DNA: TGTGCCAGTAGTATGGGAGGCGGGCGCGACATTCAGTACTTC
CDR3 protein: CASSMGGGRDIQYF

J gene: TRBJ1-4
D gene: .
clone size: .
V gene: TRBV4-1
CDR3 DNA: TGCGCCAGCAGCCTGCAACCAGGGGAGTATGAAAAACTGTTTTTT
CDR3 protein: CASSLQPGEYEKLFF

J gene: TRBJ2-1
D gene: .
clone size: .
V gene: TRBV6-6
CDR3 DNA: TGTGCCAGCAGTCTCGGAGAGAGTGAGCAGTTCTTC
CDR3 protein: CASSLGESEQFF

J gene: TRBJ1-5
D gene: TRBD1
clone size: .
V gene: TRBV6-1
CDR3 DNA: TGTGCCAGCAGTGAACCAGGGGGCTATAGCAATCAGCCCCAGCATTTT
CDR3 protein: CASSEPGGYSNQPQHF

J gene: TRBJ1-3
D gene: .
clone size: .
V gene: TRBV7-7
CDR3 DNA: TGTGCTAGCAGCCCCGGCAGGGTCTCTGGAAACACCATATATTTT
CDR3 protein: CASSPGRVSGNTIYF

J gene: TRBJ2-5
D gene: .
clone size: few
V gene: TRBV12-3/TRBV12-4
CDR3 DNA: TGTGCCAGCAGCCAGCGGGAGACCCAGTACTTC
CDR3 protein: CASSQRETQYF

J gene: TRBJ1-1
D gene: .
clone size: .
V gene: TRBV6-5
CDR3 DNA: TGTGCCAGCCAAGCCGGCGGCACTGAAGCTTTCTTT
CDR3 protein: CASQAGGTEAFF

J gene: TRBJ1-6
D gene: .
clone size: .
V gene: TRBV27
CDR3 DNA: TGTGCCAGCAGTCAGTGGGGGGGGTCACGTTCCTATAATTCACCCCTCCACTTT
CDR3 protein: CASSQWGGSRSYNSPLHF